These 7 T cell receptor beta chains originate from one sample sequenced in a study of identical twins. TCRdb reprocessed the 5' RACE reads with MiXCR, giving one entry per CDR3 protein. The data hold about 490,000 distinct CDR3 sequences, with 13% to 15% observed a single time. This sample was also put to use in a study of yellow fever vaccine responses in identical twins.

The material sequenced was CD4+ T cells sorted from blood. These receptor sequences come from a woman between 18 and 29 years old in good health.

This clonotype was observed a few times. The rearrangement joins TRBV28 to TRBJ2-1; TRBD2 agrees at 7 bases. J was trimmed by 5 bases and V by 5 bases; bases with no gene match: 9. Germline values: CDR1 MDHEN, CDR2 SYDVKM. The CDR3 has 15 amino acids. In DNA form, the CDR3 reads TGTGCCAGCAGTCGTGGGAGGGGCCTAGACAATGAGCAGTTCTTC. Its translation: CASSRGRGLDNEQFF.

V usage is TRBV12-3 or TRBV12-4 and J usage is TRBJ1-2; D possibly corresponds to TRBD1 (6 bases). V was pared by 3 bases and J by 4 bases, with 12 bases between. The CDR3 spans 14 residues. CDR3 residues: CASSFPGGGYGYTF. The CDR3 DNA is TGTGCCAGCAGTTTTCCTGGAGGGGGCTATGGCTACACCTTC.

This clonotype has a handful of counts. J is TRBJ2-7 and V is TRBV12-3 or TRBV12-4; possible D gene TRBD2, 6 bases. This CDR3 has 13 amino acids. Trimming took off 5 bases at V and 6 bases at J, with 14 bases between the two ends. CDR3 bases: TGTGCCAGCAGTATCGGGTCGCGGGGCGAGCAGTACGTC. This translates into CASSIGSRGEQYV.

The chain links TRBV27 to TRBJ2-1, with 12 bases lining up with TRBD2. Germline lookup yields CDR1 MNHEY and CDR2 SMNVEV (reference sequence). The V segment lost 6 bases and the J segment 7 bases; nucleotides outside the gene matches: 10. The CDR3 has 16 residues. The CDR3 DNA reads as TGTGCCAGCAGGACTCCGACTAGCGGGAGAGAAAATGAGCAGTTCTTC. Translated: CASRTPTSGRENEQFF.

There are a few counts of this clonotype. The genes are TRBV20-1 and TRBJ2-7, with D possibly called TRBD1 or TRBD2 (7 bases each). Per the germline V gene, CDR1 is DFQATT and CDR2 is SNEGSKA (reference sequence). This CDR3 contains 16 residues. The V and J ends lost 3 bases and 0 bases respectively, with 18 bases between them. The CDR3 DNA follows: TGCAGTGCTAGTCCAGGGGGGGTTCTGAGCTCCTACGAGCAGTACTTC. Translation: CSASPGGVLSSYEQYF.

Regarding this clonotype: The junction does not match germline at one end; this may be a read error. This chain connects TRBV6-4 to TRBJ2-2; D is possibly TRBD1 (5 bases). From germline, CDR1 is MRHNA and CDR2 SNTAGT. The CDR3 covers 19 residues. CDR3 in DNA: TGTGCCCGCAGTTCAGTTCCCCTTCCCCGTGGTAGGGGCACCGGGGAGCTGTTTTTT. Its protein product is CARSSVPLPRGRGTGELFF.

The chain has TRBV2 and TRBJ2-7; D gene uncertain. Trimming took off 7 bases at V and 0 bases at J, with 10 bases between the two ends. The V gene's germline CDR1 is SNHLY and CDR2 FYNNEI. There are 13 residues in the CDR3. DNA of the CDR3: TGTGCCAGCAAATTTGTAGGCTCCTACGAGCAGTACGTC. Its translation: CASKFVGSYEQYV.